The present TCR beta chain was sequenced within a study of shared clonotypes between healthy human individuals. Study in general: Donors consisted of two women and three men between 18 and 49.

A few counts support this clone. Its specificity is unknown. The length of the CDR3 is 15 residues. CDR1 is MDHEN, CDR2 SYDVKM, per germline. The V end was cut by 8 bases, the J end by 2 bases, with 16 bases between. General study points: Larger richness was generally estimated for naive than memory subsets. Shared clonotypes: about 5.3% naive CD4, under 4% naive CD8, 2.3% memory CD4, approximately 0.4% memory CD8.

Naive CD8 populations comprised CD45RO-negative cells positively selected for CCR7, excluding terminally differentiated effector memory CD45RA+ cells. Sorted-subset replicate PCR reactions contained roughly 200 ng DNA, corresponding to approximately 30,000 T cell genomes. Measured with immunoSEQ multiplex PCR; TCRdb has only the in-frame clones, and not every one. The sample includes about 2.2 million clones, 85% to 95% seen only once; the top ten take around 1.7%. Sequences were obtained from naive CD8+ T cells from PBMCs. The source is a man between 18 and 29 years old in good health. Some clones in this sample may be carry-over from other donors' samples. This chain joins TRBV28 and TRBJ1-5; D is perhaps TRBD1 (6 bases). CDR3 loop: CASHREGVGNQPQHF. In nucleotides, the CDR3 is TGTGCCAGCCACAGGGAAGGCGTCGGCAATCAGCCCCAGCATTTT.